This TCR beta chain was sequenced in a study of T cell repertoires in cytomegalovirus infection. This CDR3 comprises 16 residues. The ends lost 6 bases at V and 2 bases at J; junction bases unmatched: 10. The germline V gene has CDR1 MNHEY and CDR2 SVGEGT. This clonotype came up once. As yet, its antigen is unknown. Using its own MiXCR run on the reads, TCRdb lists one record per CDR3 protein. The sample yields roughly 110,000 distinct CDR3 sequences, about 33% seen once. This TCR came from a human donor in good health (CMV status not recorded). Some clones in this sample may be carry-over from other donors' samples. The input for sequencing was CD8+ T cells from cultured PBMCs, taken from culture after CMV antigen stimulation. The chain joins TRBV6-2 or TRBV6-3 to TRBJ2-7; 10 positions match TRBD1. The CDR3 reads CASRPRGTGAAYEQYF. CDR3 DNA sequence: TGTGCCAGCAGGCCTCGGGGGACAGGGGCTGCCTACGAGCAGTACTTC.